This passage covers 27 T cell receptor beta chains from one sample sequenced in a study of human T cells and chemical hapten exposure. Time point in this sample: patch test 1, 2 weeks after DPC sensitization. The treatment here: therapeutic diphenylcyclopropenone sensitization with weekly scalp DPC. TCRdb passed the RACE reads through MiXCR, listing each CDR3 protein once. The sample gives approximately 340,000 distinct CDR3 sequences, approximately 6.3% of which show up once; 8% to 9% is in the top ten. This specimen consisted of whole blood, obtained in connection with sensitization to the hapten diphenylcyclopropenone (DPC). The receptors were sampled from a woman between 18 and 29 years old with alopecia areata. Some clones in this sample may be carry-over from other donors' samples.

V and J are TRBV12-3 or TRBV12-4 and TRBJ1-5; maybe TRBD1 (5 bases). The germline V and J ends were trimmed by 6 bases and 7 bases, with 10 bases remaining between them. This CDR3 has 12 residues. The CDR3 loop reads CASRQGTQPQHF. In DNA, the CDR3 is TGTGCCAGCAGGCAGGGTACCCAGCCCCAGCATTTT.

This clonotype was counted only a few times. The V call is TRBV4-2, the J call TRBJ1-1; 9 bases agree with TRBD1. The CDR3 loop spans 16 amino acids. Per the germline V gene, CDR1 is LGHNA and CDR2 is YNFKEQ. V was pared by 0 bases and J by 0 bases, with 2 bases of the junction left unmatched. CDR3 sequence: CASSQDRTGVNTEAFF. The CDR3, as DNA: TGTGCCAGCAGCCAAGATCGGACAGGGGTGAACACTGAAGCTTTCTTT.

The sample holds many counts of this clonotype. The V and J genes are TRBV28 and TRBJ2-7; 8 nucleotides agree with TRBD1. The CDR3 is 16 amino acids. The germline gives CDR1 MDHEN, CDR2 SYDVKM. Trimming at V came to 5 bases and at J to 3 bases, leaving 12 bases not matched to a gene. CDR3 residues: CASSPPGQGGNYEQYF. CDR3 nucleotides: TGTGCCAGCAGTCCCCCCGGACAGGGAGGTAACTACGAGCAGTACTTC. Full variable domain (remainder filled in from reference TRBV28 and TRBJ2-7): DVKVTQSSRYLVKRTGEKVFLECVQDMDHENMFWYRQDPGLGLRLIYFSYDVKMKEKGDIPEGYSVSREKKERFSLILESASTNQTSMYLCASSPPGQGGNYEQYFGPGTRLTVT.

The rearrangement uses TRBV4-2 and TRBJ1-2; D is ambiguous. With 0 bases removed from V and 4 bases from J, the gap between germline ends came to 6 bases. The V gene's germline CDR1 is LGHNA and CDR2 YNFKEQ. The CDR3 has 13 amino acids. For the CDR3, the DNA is TGTGCCAGCAGCCAAGACGGGAGCTATGGCTACACCTTC. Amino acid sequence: CASSQDGSYGYTF.

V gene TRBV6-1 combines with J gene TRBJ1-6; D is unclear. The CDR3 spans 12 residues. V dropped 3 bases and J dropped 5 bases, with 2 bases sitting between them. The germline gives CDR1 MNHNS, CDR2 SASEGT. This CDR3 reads CASSDNNSPLHF. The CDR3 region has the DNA TGTGCCAGCAGTGATAATAATTCACCCCTCCACTTT.

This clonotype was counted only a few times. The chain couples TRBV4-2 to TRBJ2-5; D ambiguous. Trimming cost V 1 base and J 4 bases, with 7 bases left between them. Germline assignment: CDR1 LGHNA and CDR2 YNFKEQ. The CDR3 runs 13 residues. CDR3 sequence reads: CASSQVVAETQYF. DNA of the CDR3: TGTGCCAGCAGCCAAGTCGTAGCAGAGACCCAGTACTTC.

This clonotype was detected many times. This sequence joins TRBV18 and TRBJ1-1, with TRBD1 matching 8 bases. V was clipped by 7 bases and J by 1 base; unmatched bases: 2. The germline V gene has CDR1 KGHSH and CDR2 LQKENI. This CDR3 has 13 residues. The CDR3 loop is CASWTGQNTEAFF. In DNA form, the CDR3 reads TGTGCCAGCTGGACAGGGCAGAACACTGAAGCTTTCTTT. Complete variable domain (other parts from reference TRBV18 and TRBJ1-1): NAGVMQNPRHLVRRRGQEARLRCSPMKGHSHVYWYRQLPEEGLKFMVYLQKENIIDESGMPKERFSAEFPKEGPSILRIQQVVRGDSAAYFCASWTGQNTEAFFGQGTRLTVV.

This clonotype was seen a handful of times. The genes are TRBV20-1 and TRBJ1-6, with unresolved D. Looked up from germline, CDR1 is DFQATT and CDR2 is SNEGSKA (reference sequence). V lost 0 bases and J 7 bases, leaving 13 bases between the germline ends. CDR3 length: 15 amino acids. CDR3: CSARDPGGGNSPLHF. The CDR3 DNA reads TGCAGTGCTAGAGATCCAGGCGGCGGGAATTCACCCCTCCACTTT.

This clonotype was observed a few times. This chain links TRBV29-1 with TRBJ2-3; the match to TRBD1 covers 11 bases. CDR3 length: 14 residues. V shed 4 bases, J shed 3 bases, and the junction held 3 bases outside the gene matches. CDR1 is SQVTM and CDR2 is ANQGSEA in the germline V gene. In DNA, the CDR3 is TGCAGCGTTGTGGGACAGGGGGTAACAGATACGCAGTATTTT. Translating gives CSVVGQGVTDTQYF.

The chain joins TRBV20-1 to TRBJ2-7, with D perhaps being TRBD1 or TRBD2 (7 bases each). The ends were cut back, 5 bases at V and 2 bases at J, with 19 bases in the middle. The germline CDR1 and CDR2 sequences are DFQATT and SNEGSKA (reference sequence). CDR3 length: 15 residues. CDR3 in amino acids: CSALADRIGPYEQYF. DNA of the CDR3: TGCAGTGCTCTAGCGGACAGGATAGGGCCCTACGAGCAGTACTTC.

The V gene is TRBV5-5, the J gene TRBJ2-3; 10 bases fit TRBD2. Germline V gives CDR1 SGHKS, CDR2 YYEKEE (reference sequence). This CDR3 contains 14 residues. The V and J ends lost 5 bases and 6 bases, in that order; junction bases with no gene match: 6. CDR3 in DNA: TGTGCCAGCAGACTAAGCGGGGGGGCCGATACGCAGTATTTT. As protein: CASRLSGGADTQYF.

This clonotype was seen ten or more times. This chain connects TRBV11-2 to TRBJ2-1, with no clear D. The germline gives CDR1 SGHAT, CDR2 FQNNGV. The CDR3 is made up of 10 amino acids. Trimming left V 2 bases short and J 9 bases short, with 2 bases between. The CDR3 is CASSLTEQFF. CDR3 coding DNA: TGTGCCAGCAGCTTAACTGAGCAGTTCTTC.

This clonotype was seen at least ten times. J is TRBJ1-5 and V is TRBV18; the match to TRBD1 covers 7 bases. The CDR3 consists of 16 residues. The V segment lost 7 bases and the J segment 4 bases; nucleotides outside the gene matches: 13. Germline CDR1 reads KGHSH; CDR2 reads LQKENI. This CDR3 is CASYNKGQGGNQPQHF. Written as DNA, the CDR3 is TGTGCCAGCTATAACAAAGGGCAGGGGGGGAATCAGCCCCAGCATTTT. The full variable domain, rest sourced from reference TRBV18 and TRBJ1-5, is NAGVMQNPRHLVRRRGQEARLRCSPMKGHSHVYWYRQLPEEGLKFMVYLQKENIIDESGMPKERFSAEFPKEGPSILRIQQVVRGDSAAYFCASYNKGQGGNQPQHFGDGTRLSIL.

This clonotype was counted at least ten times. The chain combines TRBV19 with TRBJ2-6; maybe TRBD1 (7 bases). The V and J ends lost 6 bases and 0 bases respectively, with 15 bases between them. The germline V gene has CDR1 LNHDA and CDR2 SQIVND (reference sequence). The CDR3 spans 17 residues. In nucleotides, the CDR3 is TGTGCCAGTAGCGCAGGGGGGTCTAGCTCTGGGGCCAACGTCCTGACTTTC. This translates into CASSAGGSSSGANVLTF. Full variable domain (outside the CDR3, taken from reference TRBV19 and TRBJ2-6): DGGITQSPKYLFRKEGQNVTLSCEQNLNHDAMYWYRQDPGQGLRLIYYSQIVNDFQKGDIAEGYSVSREKKESFPLTVTSAQKNPTAFYLCASSAGGSSSGANVLTFGAGSRLTVL.

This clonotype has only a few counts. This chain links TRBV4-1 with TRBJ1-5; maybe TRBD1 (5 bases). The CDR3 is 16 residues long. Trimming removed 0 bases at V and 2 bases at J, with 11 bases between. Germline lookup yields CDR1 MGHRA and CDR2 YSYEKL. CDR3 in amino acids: CASSQDHLGGNQPQHF. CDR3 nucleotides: TGCGCCAGCAGCCAAGATCATTTGGGGGGCAATCAGCCCCAGCATTTT.

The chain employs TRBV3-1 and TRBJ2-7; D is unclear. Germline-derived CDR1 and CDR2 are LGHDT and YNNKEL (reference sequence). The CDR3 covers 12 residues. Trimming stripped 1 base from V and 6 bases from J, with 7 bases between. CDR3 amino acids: CASSQVRTEQYF. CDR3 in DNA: TGTGCCAGCAGCCAAGTCAGGACCGAGCAGTACTTC.

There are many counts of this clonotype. In nucleotides, the CDR3 is TGTGCCAGCTCACGGGCGATGGGCCAAGAGACCCAGTACTTC. Translation: CASSRAMGQETQYF. This chain links TRBV18 with TRBJ2-5; D unclear. The CDR3 contains 14 residues. Germline CDR1 reads KGHSH; CDR2 reads LQKENI. Trimming cost V 4 bases and J 1 base, with 10 bases left between them.

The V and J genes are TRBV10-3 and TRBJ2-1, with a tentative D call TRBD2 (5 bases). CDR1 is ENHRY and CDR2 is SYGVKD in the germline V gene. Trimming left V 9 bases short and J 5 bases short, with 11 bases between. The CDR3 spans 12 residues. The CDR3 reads CAIDPGDNEQFF. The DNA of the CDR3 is TGTGCCATAGATCCCGGGGACAATGAGCAGTTCTTC.

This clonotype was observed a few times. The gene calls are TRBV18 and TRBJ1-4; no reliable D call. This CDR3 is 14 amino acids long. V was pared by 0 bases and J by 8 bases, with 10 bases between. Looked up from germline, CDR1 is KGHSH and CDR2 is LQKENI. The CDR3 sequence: CASSPPMKLEKLFF. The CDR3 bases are TGTGCCAGCTCACCACCTATGAAGTTGGAAAAACTGTTTTTT.

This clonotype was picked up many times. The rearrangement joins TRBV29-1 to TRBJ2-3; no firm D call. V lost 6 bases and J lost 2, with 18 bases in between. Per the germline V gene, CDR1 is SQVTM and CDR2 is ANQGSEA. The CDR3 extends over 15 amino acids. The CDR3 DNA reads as TGCAGCGTCGGAGAACCGGCCTCCTTCACAGATACGCAGTATTTT. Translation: CSVGEPASFTDTQYF.

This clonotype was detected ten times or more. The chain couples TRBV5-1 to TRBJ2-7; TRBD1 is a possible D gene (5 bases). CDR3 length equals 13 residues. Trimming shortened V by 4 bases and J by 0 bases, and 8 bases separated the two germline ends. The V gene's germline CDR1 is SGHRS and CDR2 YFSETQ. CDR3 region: CASSGDSSYEQYF. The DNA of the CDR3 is TGCGCCAGCAGCGGTGACAGCTCCTACGAGCAGTACTTC.

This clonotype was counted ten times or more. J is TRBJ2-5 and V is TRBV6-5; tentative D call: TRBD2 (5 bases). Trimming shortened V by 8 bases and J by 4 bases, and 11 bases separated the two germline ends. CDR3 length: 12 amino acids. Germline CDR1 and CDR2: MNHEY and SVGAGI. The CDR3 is CASGFRGETQYF. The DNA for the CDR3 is TGTGCCAGCGGTTTCCGGGGAGAGACCCAGTACTTC.

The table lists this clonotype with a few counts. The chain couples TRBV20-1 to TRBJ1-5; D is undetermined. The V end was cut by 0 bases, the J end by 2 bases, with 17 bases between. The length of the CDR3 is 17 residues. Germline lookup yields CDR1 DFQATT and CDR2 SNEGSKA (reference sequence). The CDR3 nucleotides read TGCAGTGCTAGAGATAAGCTGTTAGATATCCGCAATCAGCCCCAGCATTTT. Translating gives CSARDKLLDIRNQPQHF.

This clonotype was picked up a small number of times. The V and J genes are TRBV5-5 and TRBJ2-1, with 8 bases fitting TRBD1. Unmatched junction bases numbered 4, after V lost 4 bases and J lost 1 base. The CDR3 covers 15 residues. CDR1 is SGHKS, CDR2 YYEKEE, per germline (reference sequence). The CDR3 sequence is CASSPQGDSYNEQFF. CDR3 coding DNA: TGTGCCAGCAGCCCACAGGGGGATTCCTACAATGAGCAGTTCTTC.

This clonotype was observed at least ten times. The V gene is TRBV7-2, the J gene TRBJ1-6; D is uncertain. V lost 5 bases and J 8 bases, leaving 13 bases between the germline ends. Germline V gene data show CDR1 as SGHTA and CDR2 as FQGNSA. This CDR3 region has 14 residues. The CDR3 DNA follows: TGTGCCAGCAGCCAGCGGGCCCCGGATTCACCCCTCCACTTT. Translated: CASSQRAPDSPLHF. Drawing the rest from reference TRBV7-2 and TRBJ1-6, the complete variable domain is GAGVSQSPSNKVTEKGKDVELRCDPISGHTALYWYRQSLGQGLEFLIYFQGNSAPDKSGLPSDRFSAERTGGSVSTLTIQRTQQEDSAVYLCASSQRAPDSPLHFGNGTRLTVT.

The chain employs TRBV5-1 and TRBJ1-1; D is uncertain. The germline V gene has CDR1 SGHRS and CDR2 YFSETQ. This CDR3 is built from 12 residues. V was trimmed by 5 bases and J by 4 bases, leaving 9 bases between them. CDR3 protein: CASRGGPTEAFF. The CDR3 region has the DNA TGCGCCAGCAGAGGCGGACCCACTGAAGCTTTCTTT.

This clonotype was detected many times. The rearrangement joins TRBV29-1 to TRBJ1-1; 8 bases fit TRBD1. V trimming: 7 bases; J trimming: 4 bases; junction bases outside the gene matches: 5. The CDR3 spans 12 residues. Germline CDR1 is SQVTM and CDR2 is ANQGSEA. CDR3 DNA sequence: TGCAGCGGAAACAGGGGGGGCACTGAAGCTTTCTTT. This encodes CSGNRGGTEAFF.